This TCR beta chain derives from a study of cytomegalovirus exposure and HLA in healthy donors. As for the study in general: Researchers previously reported finding roughly 120 million unique TCR beta sequences from 150 million to 200 million T cells.

The CDR3 has 16 amino acids. Germline assignment: CDR1 SGHNT and CDR2 YYREEE (reference sequence). The J segment lost 3 bases and the V segment lost 4 bases, leaving 11 bases of the junction unmatched. Turning to this clone: Its target is unknown.

Study outcomes and limitations: Cytomegalovirus-associated TCR beta chains were listed, numbering 150 to 200. Reports described diagnosis of cytomegalovirus status by the classifier as highly specific and sensitive.

Primers: 60 Vbeta forward and 13 Jbeta reverse. The authors' processing: Later reanalysis found 70 million to 95 million unique TCR beta chains, some 10 million of them shared. TCRdb keeps only in-frame clones here, not all; method: immunoSEQ multiplex PCR. V, J and clone size are those of that table, while D and trimming were read from the DNA. Among 150,000 to 200,000 clones listed, 70% to 80% were seen once. The sample consisted of PBMCs. The rearrangement uses TRBV5-4 and TRBJ2-3, with 7 bases aligning to TRBD2. The receptor's source is a middle-aged man in good health and CMV-seronegative. For the CDR3, the DNA is TGTGCCAGCAGCCTCCAGATGGGGGGGGTAACAGATACGCAGTATTTT. Protein: CASSLQMGGVTDTQYF.